Presented here are 10 T cell receptor beta chains from one specimen sequenced in a study of post-analysis software for immune sequencing data. Their antigens are not known. Whole-study results and caveats: Comparison of patients with controls showed 4 to 6 TRBV segments more frequent in patients, TRBV5-6, TRBV5-1 and TRBV20-1 among them.

Each TCR beta cDNA library carried unique molecular identifiers. MiXCR, run by TCRdb on the PCR reads, gives a single entry per CDR3 protein. Of 700,000 to 900,000 distinct CDR3 sequences in the sample, just over 45% were seen once. The sample comprised blood. The origin of the receptors is a girl under 18 with multiple sclerosis.

The chain combines TRBV20-1 with TRBJ2-7, with TRBD2 matching 8 bases. The CDR3 consists of 14 residues. V trimming: 5 bases; J trimming: 2 bases; junction bases outside the gene matches: 8. In germline, CDR1 is DFQATT, CDR2 SNEGSKA (reference sequence). The CDR3 sequence is CSAAAGAFTYEQYF. For the CDR3, the DNA is TGCAGTGCTGCAGCGGGAGCCTTCACCTACGAGCAGTACTTC.

The chain has TRBV12-3 or TRBV12-4 and TRBJ2-7, with D hard to call. The CDR3 has 15 residues. Trimming took 1 base from V and 4 from J, leaving 14 bases between them. CDR3 in amino acids: CASSLDGQATYEQYF. The CDR3 region has the DNA TGTGCCAGCAGTTTAGACGGTCAGGCGACATACGAGCAGTACTTC.

The V call is TRBV5-5, the J call TRBJ1-5, with D hard to call. This CDR3 is 15 amino acids long. With 0 bases removed from V and 1 base from J, the gap between germline ends came to 8 bases. Germline V CDR1 and CDR2: SGHKS, YYEKEE (reference sequence). CDR3 coding DNA: TGTGCCAGCAGCTTGGGGGCAATGAGCAATCAGCCCCAGCATTTT. The encoded protein is CASSLGAMSNQPQHF.

V is TRBV5-1 and J is TRBJ2-1; 7 bases are shared with TRBD2. This CDR3 comprises 13 residues. J lost 8 bases, V lost 4 bases, and 6 bases had no gene match. The germline gives CDR1 SGHRS, CDR2 YFSETQ. CDR3 sequence reads: CASSPGLEDEQFF. The CDR3 DNA reads as TGCGCCAGCAGCCCAGGACTAGAGGATGAGCAGTTCTTC.

Turning to this clonotype: Its ends do not fully match the called genes, so a read error is possible. The rearrangement uses TRBV5-1 and TRBJ2-1, with 11 bases lining up with TRBD1. The CDR3 contains 15 residues. Germline V gene data show CDR1 as SGHRS and CDR2 as YFSETQ. The CDR3 spells CTSSLGTGGRGEQFF. Here the CDR3 DNA reads TGCACCAGCAGCCTCGGGACAGGGGGGAGAGGTGAGCAGTTCTTC.

The gene calls are TRBV7-9 and TRBJ2-1, with 8 bases aligning to TRBD1. This CDR3 contains 17 residues. Germline trimming cut 1 base from V and 3 bases from J; bases unmatched to any gene: 8. Germline V lookup: CDR1 SEHNR, CDR2 FQNEAQ (reference sequence). CDR3 nucleotides: TGTGCCAGCAGCTTAGGGATTGGACAGGGCGGCTACAATGAGCAGTTCTTC. This sequence encodes CASSLGIGQGGYNEQFF.

This clonotype was counted only a few times. The rearrangement joins TRBV12-3 or TRBV12-4 to TRBJ2-7, with a tentative D call TRBD2 (6 bases). This CDR3 region has 16 residues. V was clipped by 5 bases and J by 0 bases, with 17 bases between them. The CDR3 spells CASSPRSAGLSYEQYF. CDR3 nucleotide sequence: TGTGCCAGCAGTCCCAGGAGCGCGGGGCTCTCCTACGAGCAGTACTTC.

This clonotype turned up a few times. The J gene is TRBJ1-2, the V gene TRBV12-3 or TRBV12-4, with D perhaps matching TRBD1 (6 bases). The V gene lost 10 bases and the J gene lost 2 bases, with 11 bases spanning the gap. CDR3 length: 12 residues. CDR3 DNA: TGTGCCACCGCAGGGACAAACTATGGCTACACCTTC. Its protein product is CATAGTNYGYTF.

The J gene is TRBJ2-1, the V gene TRBV6-6; a possible D gene is TRBD2 (6 bases). Trimming took 5 bases from V and 3 from J, leaving 14 bases between them. The germline CDR1 and CDR2 sequences are MNHNY and SVGAGI (reference sequence). CDR3 length equals 15 residues. This CDR3 reads CASSPSWGDYNEQFF. The DNA for the CDR3 is TGTGCCAGCAGTCCTAGTTGGGGGGACTACAATGAGCAGTTCTTC.

The table lists this clonotype with a few counts. The chain joins TRBV27 to TRBJ2-7; no clear D. The CDR3 is 14 amino acids. CDR1 and CDR2 (germline): MNHEY, SMNVEV (reference sequence). V shed 5 bases and J shed 1 base, with 12 bases lying between them. For the CDR3, the DNA is TGTGCCAGCAGTGACGGCGGCGGATCCTACGAGCAGTACTTC. Translating it yields CASSDGGGSYEQYF.